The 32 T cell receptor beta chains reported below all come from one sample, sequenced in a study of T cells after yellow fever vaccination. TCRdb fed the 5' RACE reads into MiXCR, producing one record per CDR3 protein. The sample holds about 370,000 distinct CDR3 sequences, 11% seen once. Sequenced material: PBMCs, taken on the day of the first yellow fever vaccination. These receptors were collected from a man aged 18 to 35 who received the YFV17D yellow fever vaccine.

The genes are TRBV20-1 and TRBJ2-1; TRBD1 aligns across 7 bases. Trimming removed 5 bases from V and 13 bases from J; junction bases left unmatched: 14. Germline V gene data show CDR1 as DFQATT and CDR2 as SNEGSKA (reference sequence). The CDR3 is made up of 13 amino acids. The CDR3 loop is CSAAGTDRFHQFF. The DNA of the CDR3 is TGCAGTGCTGCCGGGACAGACAGGTTTCACCAGTTCTTC.

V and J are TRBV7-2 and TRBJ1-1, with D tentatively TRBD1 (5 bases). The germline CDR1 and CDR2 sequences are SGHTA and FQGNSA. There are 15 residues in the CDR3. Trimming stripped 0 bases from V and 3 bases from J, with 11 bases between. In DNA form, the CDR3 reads TGTGCCAGCAGCTTAGCGATGCGGGGGGACACTGAAGCTTTCTTT. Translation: CASSLAMRGDTEAFF.

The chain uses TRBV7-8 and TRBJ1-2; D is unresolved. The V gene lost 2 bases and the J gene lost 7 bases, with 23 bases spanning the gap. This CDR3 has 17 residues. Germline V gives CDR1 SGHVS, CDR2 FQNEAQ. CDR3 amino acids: CASSLLGRLKTGAGYTF. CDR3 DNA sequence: TGTGCCAGCAGCTTATTAGGACGTCTGAAAACCGGTGCTGGCTACACCTTC.

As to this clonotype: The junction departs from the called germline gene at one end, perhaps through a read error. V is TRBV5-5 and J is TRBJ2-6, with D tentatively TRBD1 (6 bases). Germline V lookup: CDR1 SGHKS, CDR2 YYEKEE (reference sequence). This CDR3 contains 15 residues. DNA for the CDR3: TGTGCCAGGAGCTCAGGGGTATCTGGGGCCAACGTCCTGACTTTC. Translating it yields CARSSGVSGANVLTF.

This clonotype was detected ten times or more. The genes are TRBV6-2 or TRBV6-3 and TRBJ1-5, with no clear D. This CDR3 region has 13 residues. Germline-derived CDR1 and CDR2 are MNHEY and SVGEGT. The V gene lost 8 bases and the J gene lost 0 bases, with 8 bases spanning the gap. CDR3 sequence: CASATASNQPQHF. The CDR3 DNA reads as TGTGCCAGCGCAACGGCTAGCAATCAGCCCCAGCATTTT.

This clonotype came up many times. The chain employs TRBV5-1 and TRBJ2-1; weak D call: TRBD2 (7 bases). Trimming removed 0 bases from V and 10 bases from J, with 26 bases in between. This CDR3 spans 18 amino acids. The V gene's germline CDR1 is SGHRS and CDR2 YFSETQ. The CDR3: CASSLAWFSPLQGGEQFF. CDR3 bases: TGCGCCAGCAGCTTGGCCTGGTTTTCCCCTTTACAGGGAGGGGAGCAGTTCTTC.

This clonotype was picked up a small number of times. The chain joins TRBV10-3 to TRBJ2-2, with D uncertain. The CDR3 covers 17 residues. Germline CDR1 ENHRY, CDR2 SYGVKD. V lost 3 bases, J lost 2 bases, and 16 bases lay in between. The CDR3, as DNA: TGTGCCATCAGTGAACGTTTAGGAAGCGTCAACACCGGGGAGCTGTTTTTT. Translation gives CAISERLGSVNTGELFF.

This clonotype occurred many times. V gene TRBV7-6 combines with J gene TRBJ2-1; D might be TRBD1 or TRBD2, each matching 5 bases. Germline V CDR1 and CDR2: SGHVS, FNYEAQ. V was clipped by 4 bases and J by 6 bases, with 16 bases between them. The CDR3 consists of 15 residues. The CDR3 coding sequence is TGTGCCAGCAGCTCACCAGGGTCGGGGAGCAATGAGCAGTTCTTC. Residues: CASSSPGSGSNEQFF.

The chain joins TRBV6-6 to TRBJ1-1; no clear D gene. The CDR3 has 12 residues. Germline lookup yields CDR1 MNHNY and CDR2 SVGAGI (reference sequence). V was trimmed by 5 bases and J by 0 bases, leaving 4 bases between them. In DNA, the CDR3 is TGTGCCAGCAGTCAACTGAACACTGAAGCTTTCTTT. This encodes CASSQLNTEAFF.

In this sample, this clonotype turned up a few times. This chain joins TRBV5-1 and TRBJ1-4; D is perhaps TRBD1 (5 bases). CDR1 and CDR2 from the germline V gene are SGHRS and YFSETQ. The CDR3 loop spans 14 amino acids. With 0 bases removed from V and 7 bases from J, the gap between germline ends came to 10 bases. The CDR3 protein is CASSLDTDIEKLFF. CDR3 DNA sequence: TGCGCCAGCAGCTTGGACACGGACATTGAAAAACTGTTTTTT. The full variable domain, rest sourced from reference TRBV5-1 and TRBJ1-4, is KAGVTQTPRYLIKTRGQQVTLSCSPISGHRSVSWYQQTPGQGLQFLFEYFSETQRNKGNFPGRFSGRQFSNSRSEMNVSTLELGDSALYLCASSLDTDIEKLFFGSGTQLSVL.

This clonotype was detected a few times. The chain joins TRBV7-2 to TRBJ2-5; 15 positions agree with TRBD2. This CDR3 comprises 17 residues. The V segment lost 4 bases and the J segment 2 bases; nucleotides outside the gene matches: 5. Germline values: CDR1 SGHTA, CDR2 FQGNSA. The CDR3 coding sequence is TGTGCCAGCAGCTCGGGACTAGCGGGGGGTAGACAAGAGACCCAGTACTTC. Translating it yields CASSSGLAGGRQETQYF.

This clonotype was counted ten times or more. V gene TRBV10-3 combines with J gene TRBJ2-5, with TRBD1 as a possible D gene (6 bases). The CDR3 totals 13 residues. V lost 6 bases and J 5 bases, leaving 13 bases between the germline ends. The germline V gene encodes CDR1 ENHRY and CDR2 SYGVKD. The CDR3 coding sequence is TGTGCCATCAGGGGGGCCGATATGGAGACCCAGTACTTC. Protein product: CAIRGADMETQYF.

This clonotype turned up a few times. This CDR3 reads CASTPEGAGLHGYTF. In DNA, the CDR3 is TGTGCCAGCACACCGGAGGGGGCGGGGCTGCACGGCTACACCTTC. The genes are TRBV28 and TRBJ1-2; 7 bases are a match to TRBD1. The CDR3 is 15 residues long. CDR1 and CDR2 (germline): MDHEN, SYDVKM. V was pared by 7 bases and J by 8 bases, with 16 bases of the junction left unmatched.

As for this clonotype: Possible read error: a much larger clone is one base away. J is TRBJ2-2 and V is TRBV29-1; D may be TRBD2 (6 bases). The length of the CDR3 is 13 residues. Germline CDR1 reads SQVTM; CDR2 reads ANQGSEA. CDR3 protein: CSVQKAGTGGLFF. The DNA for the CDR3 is TGCAGCGTTCAAAAGGCGGGCACCGGGGGGCTGTTTTTT.

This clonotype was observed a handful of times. This CDR3 is CASSPRANSEAFF. In nucleotides, the CDR3 is TGTGCCAGCAGCCCGAGGGCGAATTCTGAAGCTTTCTTT. The chain is built from TRBV7-2 and TRBJ1-1, with D uncertain. Trimming shortened V by 5 bases and J by 6 bases, and 13 bases separated the two germline ends. CDR1 and CDR2 (germline): SGHTA, FQGNSA. The CDR3 totals 13 residues.

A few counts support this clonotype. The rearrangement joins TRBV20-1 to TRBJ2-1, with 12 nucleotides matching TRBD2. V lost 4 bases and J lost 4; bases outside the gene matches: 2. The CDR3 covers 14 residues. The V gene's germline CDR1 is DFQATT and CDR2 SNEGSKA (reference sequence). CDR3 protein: CSAKGTSGYNEQFF. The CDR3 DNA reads TGCAGTGCTAAAGGGACTAGCGGGTACAATGAGCAGTTCTTC.

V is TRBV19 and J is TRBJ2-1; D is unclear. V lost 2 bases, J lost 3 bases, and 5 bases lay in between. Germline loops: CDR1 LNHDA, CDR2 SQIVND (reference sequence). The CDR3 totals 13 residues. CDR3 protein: CASSIRSYNEQFF. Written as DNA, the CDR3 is TGTGCCAGTAGTATACGCAGCTACAATGAGCAGTTCTTC.

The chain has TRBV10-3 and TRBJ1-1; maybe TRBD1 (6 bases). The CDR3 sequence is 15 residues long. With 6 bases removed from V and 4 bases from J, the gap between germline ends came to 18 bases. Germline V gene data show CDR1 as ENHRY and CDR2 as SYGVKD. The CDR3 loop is CAISQQGRLVTEAFF. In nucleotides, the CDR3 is TGTGCCATCAGCCAACAGGGACGATTAGTCACTGAAGCTTTCTTT.

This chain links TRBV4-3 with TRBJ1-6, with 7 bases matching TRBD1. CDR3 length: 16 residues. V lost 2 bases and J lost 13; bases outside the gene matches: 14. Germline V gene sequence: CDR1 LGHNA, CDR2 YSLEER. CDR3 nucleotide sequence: TGCGCCAGCAGCCAAAGTGTCGGGACAGATAATAAGCCCCTCCACTTT. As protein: CASSQSVGTDNKPLHF.

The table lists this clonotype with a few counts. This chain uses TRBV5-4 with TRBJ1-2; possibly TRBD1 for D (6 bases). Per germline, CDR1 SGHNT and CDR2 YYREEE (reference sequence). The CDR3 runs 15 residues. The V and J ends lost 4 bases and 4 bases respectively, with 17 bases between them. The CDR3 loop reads CASSPGWGASYGYTF. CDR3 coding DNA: TGTGCCAGCAGCCCGGGATGGGGGGCAAGCTATGGCTACACCTTC.

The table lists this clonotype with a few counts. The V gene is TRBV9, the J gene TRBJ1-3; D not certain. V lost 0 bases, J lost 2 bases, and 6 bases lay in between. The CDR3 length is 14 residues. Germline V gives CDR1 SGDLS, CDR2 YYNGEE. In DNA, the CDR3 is TGTGCCAGCAGCGTAGCCGGGGCTGGAAACACCATATATTTT. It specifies CASSVAGAGNTIYF. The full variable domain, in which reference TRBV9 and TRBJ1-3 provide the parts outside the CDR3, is DSGVTQTPKHLITATGQRVTLRCSPRSGDLSVYWYQQSLDQGLQFLIQYYNGEERAKGNILERFSAQQFPDLHSELNLSSLELGDSALYFCASSVAGAGNTIYFGEGSWLTVV.

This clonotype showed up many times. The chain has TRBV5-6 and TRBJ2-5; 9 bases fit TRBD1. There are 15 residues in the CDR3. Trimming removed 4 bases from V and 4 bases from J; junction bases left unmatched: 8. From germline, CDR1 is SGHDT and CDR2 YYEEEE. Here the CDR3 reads CASSLPGQGRETQYF. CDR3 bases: TGTGCCAGCAGCCTCCCGGGACAGGGTAGAGAGACCCAGTACTTC.

The CDR3 loop is CASSLGSRRTNEKLFF. CDR3 in DNA: TGTGCCAGCAGCTTAGGGTCCAGAAGAACTAATGAAAAACTGTTTTTT. V usage is TRBV7-6 and J usage is TRBJ1-4; D call uncertain. The CDR3 is 16 amino acids. The germline V and J ends were trimmed by 1 base and 1 base, with 10 bases remaining between them. CDR1 and CDR2 (germline): SGHVS, FNYEAQ.

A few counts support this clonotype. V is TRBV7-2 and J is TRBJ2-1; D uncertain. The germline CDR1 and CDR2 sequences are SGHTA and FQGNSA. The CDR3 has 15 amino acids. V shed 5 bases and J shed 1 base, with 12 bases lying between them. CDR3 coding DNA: TGTGCCAGCAGCCCTTGGACGGTTTCCTACAATGAGCAGTTCTTC. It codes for CASSPWTVSYNEQFF.

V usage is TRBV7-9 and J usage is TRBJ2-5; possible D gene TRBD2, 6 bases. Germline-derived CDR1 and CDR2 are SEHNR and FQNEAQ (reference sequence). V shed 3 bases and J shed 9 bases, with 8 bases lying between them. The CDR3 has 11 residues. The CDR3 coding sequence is TGTGCCAGCAGCTTCGGGGGTCCCCAGTACTTC. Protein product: CASSFGGPQYF. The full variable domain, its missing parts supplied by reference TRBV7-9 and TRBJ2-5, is DTGVSQNPRHKITKRGQNVTFRCDPISEHNRLYWYRQTLGQGPEFLTYFQNEAQLEKSRLLSDRFSAERPKGSFSTLEIQRTEQGDSAMYLCASSFGGPQYFGPGTRLLVL.

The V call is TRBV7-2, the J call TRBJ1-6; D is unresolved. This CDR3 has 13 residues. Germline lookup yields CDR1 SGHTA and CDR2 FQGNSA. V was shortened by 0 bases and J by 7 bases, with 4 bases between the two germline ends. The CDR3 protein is CASSLAQNSPLHF. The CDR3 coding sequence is TGTGCCAGCAGCTTAGCGCAGAATTCACCCCTCCACTTT.

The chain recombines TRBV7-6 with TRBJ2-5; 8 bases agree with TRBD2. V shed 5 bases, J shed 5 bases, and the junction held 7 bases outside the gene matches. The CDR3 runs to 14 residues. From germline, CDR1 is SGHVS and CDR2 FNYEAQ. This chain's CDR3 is CASSRAGVMETQYF. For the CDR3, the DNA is TGTGCCAGCAGCAGAGCGGGGGTGATGGAGACCCAGTACTTC. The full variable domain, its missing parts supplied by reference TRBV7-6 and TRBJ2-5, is GAGVSQSPRYKVTKRGQDVALRCDPISGHVSLYWYRQALGQGPEFLTYFNYEAQQDKSGLPNDRFSAERPEGSISTLTIQRTEQRDSAMYRCASSRAGVMETQYFGPGTRLLVL.

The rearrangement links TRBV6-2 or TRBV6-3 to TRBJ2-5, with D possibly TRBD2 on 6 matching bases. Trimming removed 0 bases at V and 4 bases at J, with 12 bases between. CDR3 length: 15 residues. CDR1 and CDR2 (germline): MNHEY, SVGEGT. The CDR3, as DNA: TGTGCCAGCAGTTACTCGGAAGATAGCGGAGAGACCCAGTACTTC. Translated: CASSYSEDSGETQYF.

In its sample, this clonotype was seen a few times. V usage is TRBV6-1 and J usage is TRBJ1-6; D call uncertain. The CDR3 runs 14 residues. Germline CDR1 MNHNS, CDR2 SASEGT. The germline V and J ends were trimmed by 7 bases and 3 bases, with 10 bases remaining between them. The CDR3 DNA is TGTGCCAGCAAACGGCCGGACTATAATTCACCCCTCCACTTT. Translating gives CASKRPDYNSPLHF.

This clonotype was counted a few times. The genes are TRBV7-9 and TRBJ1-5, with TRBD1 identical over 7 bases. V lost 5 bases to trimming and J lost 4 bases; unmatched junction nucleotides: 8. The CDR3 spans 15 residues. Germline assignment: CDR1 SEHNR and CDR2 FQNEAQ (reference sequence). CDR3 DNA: TGTGCCAGCAGCCTTACCGGGACAGCGAATCAGCCCCAGCATTTT. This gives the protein CASSLTGTANQPQHF. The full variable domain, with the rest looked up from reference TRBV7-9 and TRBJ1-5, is DTGVSQNPRHKITKRGQNVTFRCDPISEHNRLYWYRQTLGQGPEFLTYFQNEAQLEKSRLLSDRFSAERPKGSFSTLEIQRTEQGDSAMYLCASSLTGTANQPQHFGDGTRLSIL.

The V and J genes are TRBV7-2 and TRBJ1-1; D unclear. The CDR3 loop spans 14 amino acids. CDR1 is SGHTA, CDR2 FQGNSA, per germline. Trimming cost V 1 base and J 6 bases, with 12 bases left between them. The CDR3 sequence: CASSLVGTLAEAFF. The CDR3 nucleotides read TGTGCCAGCAGCTTAGTAGGCACGTTGGCTGAAGCTTTCTTT.

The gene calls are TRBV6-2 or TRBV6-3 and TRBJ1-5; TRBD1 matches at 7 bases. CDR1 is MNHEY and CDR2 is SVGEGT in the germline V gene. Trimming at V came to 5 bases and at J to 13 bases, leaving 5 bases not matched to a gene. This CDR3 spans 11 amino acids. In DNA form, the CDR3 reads TGTGCCAGCAGTAACCGGGACAGTCAGCATTTT. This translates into CASSNRDSQHF.